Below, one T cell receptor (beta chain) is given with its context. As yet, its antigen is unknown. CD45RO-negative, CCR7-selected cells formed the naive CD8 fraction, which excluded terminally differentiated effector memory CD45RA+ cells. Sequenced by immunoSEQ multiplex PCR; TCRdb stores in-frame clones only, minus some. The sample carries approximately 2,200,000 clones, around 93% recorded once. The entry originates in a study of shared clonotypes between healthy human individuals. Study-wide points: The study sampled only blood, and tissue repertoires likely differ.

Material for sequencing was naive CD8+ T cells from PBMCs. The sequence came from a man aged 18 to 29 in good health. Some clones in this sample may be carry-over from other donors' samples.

CDR3: CASSFSGSGADTQYF. The CDR3 DNA sequence: TGTGCCAGCAGCTTTAGCGGGAGCGGTGCGGATACGCAGTATTTT. The chain joins TRBV7-3 to TRBJ2-3, with TRBD2 matching 9 bases. Germline-derived CDR1 and CDR2 are SGHTA and FQGTGA. The CDR3 contains 15 residues. V lost 3 bases to trimming and J lost 6 bases; unmatched junction nucleotides: 7.